This is a list of T cell receptor beta chains from one sample in a study of OX40 agonist ivuxolimab in advanced cancers. Libraries were prepared by immunoSEQ multiplex PCR; TCRdb keeps only in-frame clonotypes and omits some of them. The sample includes approximately 19,000 clones, around 78% of them seen just once. This material consisted of CD4+ or CD8+ T cells sorted from blood, taken in a trial of the OX40 agonist ivuxolimab. These receptors all stem from an adult with an advanced solid tumor such as melanoma, head and neck, liver or kidney cancer. The CDR3 runs from the conserved cysteine through the conserved F or W. D genes are given only for firm matches. A row's size may be missing; if present it is once, few, many or a size class.

V gene	clone size	J gene	D gene	CDR3 length	CDR3 DNA	CDR3 protein
TRBV6-1	-	TRBJ1-6	-	14	TGTGCCAGCAGTGAAGAGGTCGGGGATTCACCCCTCCACTTT	CASSEEVGDSPLHF
TRBV5-4	-	TRBJ1-4	TRBD1	13	TGTGCCAGCAGTAGGGACAGGGATGAAAAACTGTTTTTT	CASSRDRDEKLFF
TRBV19	-	TRBJ1-1	-	15	TGTGCCAGTAGTATCCCCACGAGGGTGAGAACTGAAGCTTTCTTT	CASSIPTRVRTEAFF
TRBV19	-	TRBJ2-7	-	12	TGTGCCAGTAGTATCGGGGGCTACGAGCAGTACTTC	CASSIGGYEQYF
TRBV9	-	TRBJ2-1	-	14	TGTGCCAGCAGCCCATCCTCCCAGGGCAATGAGCAGTTCTTC	CASSPSSQGNEQFF
TRBV5-2	-	TRBJ2-7	-	16	TGTGCCAGCAGCCAAAAGTTCAGCGGGGAGGGTTACGAGCAGTACTTC	CASSQKFSGEGYEQYF
TRBV19	-	TRBJ1-2	-	15	TGTGCCACTAAGAGACTTTGGGGCAGGGCGAGGGGCTACACCTTC	CATKRLWGRARGYTF
TRBV29-1	few	TRBJ2-7	-	13	TGCAGCGTTGATTTCCTGGGGCTCGCAGGGCAGTACTTC	CSVDFLGLAGQYF
TRBV19	medium-sized	TRBJ2-4	TRBD2	14	TGTGCCAGTAGTATAACCCTAGCGGGGAACATTCAGTACTTC	CASSITLAGNIQYF
TRBV5-5	-	TRBJ2-1	-	12	TGTGCCAGCAGCTTGGTTGTGGAACAGCAGTTCTTC	CASSLVVEQQFF
TRBV4-2	once	TRBJ1-5	-	17	TGTGCCAGCAGCCAAGAAAGGGGCCGGTATAGCAATCAGCCCCAGCATTTT	CASSQERGRYSNQPQHF
TRBV5-1	-	TRBJ1-4	TRBD1	15	TGCGCCAGCAGCCGAGCCGGACAGGGAAGGGAAAAACTGTTTTTT	CASSRAGQGREKLFF
TRBV18	-	TRBJ1-5	-	12	TGTGCCAGCTCACCAAAAATCGGGCCCCAGCATTTT	CASSPKIGPQHF
TRBV6-1	-	TRBJ1-4	TRBD1	13	TGTGCCAGCGAAAGACAGGGAGGTGAAAAACTGTTTTTT	CASERQGGEKLFF
TRBV5-5	once	TRBJ1-3	-	19	TGTGCCAGCAGCTCGGAGGTTGGGTCCTGGGCCTCATCTGGAAACACCATATATTTT	CASSSEVGSWASSGNTIYF
TRBV7-3	-	TRBJ2-2	-	12	TGTGCCAGCAGCCCTCTACCAGGGGAGCTGTTTTTT	CASSPLPGELFF
TRBV28	-	TRBJ1-2	-	15	TGTGCCAGCAACCTCGGAGGGGCCTCTTTGTATGGCTACACCTTC	CASNLGGASLYGYTF
TRBV2	-	TRBJ1-3	-	14	TGTGCCAGCAGTGAAGGACAGTCTGGAAACACCATATATTTT	CASSEGQSGNTIYF
TRBV5-1	few	TRBJ2-5	-	13	TGCGCCAGCAGCATAATGTACCAAGAGACCCAGTACTTC	CASSIMYQETQYF
TRBV7-9	-	TRBJ2-7	-	15	TGTGCCAGCAGCTTAGCGACACCAGATACCTACGAGCAGTACTTC	CASSLATPDTYEQYF
TRBV9	-	TRBJ2-7	TRBD2	16	TGTGCCAGCAGCCAAGATACTAGCGGAGGGTACTCTGAGCAGTACTTC	CASSQDTSGGYSEQYF
TRBV27	-	TRBJ2-7	-	15	TGTGCCAGCAGTCTTATCGGTCCACTTATCTACGAGCAGTACTTC	CASSLIGPLIYEQYF
TRBV19	-	TRBJ1-1	-	14	TGTGCCAGTAAGGGAGAAGGTGGGCGCACTGAAGCTTTCTTT	CASKGEGGRTEAFF